The present T cell receptor beta chain was sequenced within a study of vaccination and CD4 T cells after COVID-19. Study as a whole: Collection of post-vaccine samples followed dose two by a median around 72 days, spanning a range of 14 to 241.

There are 17 residues in the CDR3. J lost 4 bases, V lost 0 bases, and 14 bases had no gene match. Germline assignment: CDR1 DFQATT and CDR2 SNEGSKA (reference sequence). Cultured CD4+ T cells had their DNA profiled by the Oncomine TCR Beta short-read assay. From the PCR reads, TCRdb called clonotypes with MiXCR, one entry per CDR3 protein. The sample includes about 14,000 distinct CDR3 sequences, approximately 60% of them seen just once. As to this clonotype: Its specificity is not known.

Treatment denoted: approximately 9-day PBMC culture with coronavirus spike peptide pools or control peptides (ViraFEST assay). This clonotype was obtained from a human donor who had recovered from COVID-19. The chain employs TRBV20-1 and TRBJ2-7, with 8 nucleotides matching TRBD1. The sequenced material came from CD4+ T cells from blood, cultured in vitro. CDR3 loop: CSARDFTVADREYEQYF. The DNA for the CDR3 is TGCAGTGCTAGAGATTTTACCGTGGCGGACAGGGAATACGAGCAGTACTTC.